This T cell receptor beta chain was recorded in a study of metastatic and nonmetastatic thyroid tumors. In the study overall: Peripheral blood and tumor or nodule samples from malignant and benign thyroid patients were compared.

Patients underwent thyroid surgery, and none had received any treatment before it. Germline V gene lookup returns CDR1 LGHDT and CDR2 YNNKEL (reference sequence). CDR3 length: 15 amino acids. V dropped 2 bases and J dropped 8; count of bases not matched to a gene: 7. As for this clone: Its antigen is unknown.

Study processing details: Clinicopathological groups of papillary thyroid cancer showed CDR3 differences that were used to build a distant-metastasis classifier. TCRdb re-analyzed the PCR reads through MiXCR. It is TCRdb's table, rather than the study itself, that gives the V and J calls and clone size. The table lists tens of thousands of clones, 24% of them singletons. Study results and caveats: Significantly higher TCR beta diversity was reportedly seen in malignant thyroid tumors than benign nodules, in blood and tumor.

The receptor's source is a male donor with papillary thyroid cancer or a benign thyroid nodule (not recorded which). Some clones in this sample may be carry-over from other donors' samples. This chain connects TRBV3-1 to TRBJ1-4, with 8 bases identical to TRBD1. The sequencing input was blood. The CDR3: CASSQPGQGQEKLFF. The CDR3 nucleotides read TGTGCCAGCAGCCAACCAGGACAGGGACAGGAAAAACTGTTTTTT.